These 32 T cell receptor beta chains came from one sample sequenced in a study of blood T cell repertoires in COVID-19. Generated by immunoSEQ multiplex PCR, the TCRdb table keeps only in-frame clones and is missing some. The sample lists 300,000 to 450,000 clones; around 84% were seen once. Sequencing was carried out using peripheral blood. Receptor source: a woman aged 18-30 years with acute or convalescent COVID-19.

The table lists this clone with a count of one. The gene calls are TRBV6-5 and TRBJ2-2, with D unresolved. Per the germline V gene, CDR1 is MNHEY and CDR2 is SVGAGI. Trimming stripped 5 bases from V and 4 bases from J, with 11 bases between. This CDR3 is 14 amino acids long. The CDR3 nucleotides read TGTGCCAGCAGTATACGCCCCGGCACCGGGGAGCTGTTTTTT. Translating it yields CASSIRPGTGELFF.

This clone was seen a single time. In nucleotides, the CDR3 is TGTGCCAGTAGAGGGGCAGGGCGAGATTCACCCCTCCACTTT. It specifies CASRGAGRDSPLHF. V usage is TRBV19 and J usage is TRBJ1-6, with a possible D match to TRBD1 (5 bases). Germline V gene sequence: CDR1 LNHDA, CDR2 SQIVND (reference sequence). This CDR3 contains 14 residues. Between the trimmed V and J ends, which lost 6 bases and 8 bases, there was a span of 14 bases. Full variable domain (remainder filled in from reference TRBV19 and TRBJ1-6): DGGITQSPKYLFRKEGQNVTLSCEQNLNHDAMYWYRQDPGQGLRLIYYSQIVNDFQKGDIAEGYSVSREKKESFPLTVTSAQKNPTAFYLCASRGAGRDSPLHFGNGTRLTVT.

Here the CDR3 DNA reads TGTGCCAGCAGTGTCAGGGCACTAACCTACACCGGGGAGCTGTTTTTT. It encodes CASSVRALTYTGELFF. The V and J genes are TRBV27 and TRBJ2-2, with TRBD1 as a possible D gene (5 bases). CDR3 length: 16 residues. Germline CDR1 MNHEY, CDR2 SMNVEV (reference sequence). V was cut by 5 bases and J by 3 bases, with 16 bases left in between.

This sequence joins TRBV5-6 and TRBJ1-1; 9 nucleotides align to TRBD1. The germline V gene has CDR1 SGHDT and CDR2 YYEEEE. V lost 4 bases and J lost 2; bases outside the gene matches: 6. The CDR3 is 15 residues long. CDR3 residues: CASSGGTGSNTEAFF. DNA of the CDR3: TGTGCCAGCAGCGGGGGGACAGGGAGTAACACTGAAGCTTTCTTT.

The chain carries TRBV29-1 and TRBJ1-1, with TRBD1 as a possible D gene (5 bases). Trimming pared 4 bases from V and 6 bases from J, leaving 15 bases between. The germline CDR1 and CDR2 sequences are SQVTM and ANQGSEA. The CDR3 length is 13 residues. The CDR3 region is CSVAPTPTAEAFF. The CDR3 DNA is TGCAGCGTTGCCCCCACTCCGACAGCTGAAGCTTTCTTT.

The genes are TRBV12-5 and TRBJ1-1; D is undetermined. The V and J ends lost 10 bases and 3 bases respectively, with 18 bases between them. The germline CDR1 and CDR2 sequences are LGHNT and FRNRAP. This CDR3 region has 14 residues. CDR3 protein: CATTRAVGDTEAFF. The CDR3 DNA reads TGTGCTACCACACGGGCCGTCGGGGACACTGAAGCTTTCTTT.

Here the CDR3 reads CASSSDRPYGYTF. In DNA, the CDR3 is TGTGCCAGCAGTTCAGACAGACCCTATGGCTACACCTTC. V and J are TRBV12-3 or TRBV12-4 and TRBJ1-2, with D perhaps TRBD1 (5 bases). This CDR3 comprises 13 residues. Trimming pared 4 bases from V and 4 bases from J, leaving 10 bases between.

The rearrangement uses TRBV15 and TRBJ1-2; 9 bases fit TRBD1. Per the germline V gene, CDR1 is LNHNV and CDR2 is YYDKDF (reference sequence). J gave up 4 bases and V 7 bases, and 4 bases lay outside the gene matches. CDR3 length: 13 residues. The CDR3 loop is CATNTGGGYGYTF. For the CDR3, the DNA is TGTGCCACCAACACAGGGGGCGGCTATGGCTACACCTTC.

The chain carries TRBV10-1 and TRBJ2-1; D perhaps matches TRBD2 (5 bases). CDR3 length: 14 amino acids. Trimming took 2 bases from V and 7 from J, leaving 12 bases between them. The germline gives CDR1 WNHNN, CDR2 SYGVQD (reference sequence). The CDR3 DNA sequence: TGCGCCAGCAGTGAGGTGGTAGGGAGTAATGAGCAGTTCTTC. It encodes CASSEVVGSNEQFF.

V and J are TRBV9 and TRBJ2-3; 7 bases map to TRBD2. Germline V gene data show CDR1 as SGDLS and CDR2 as YYNGEE. The CDR3 length is 16 residues. The junction had 7 bases not matched to a gene; V was cut back by 0 bases and J by 3 bases. The CDR3 coding sequence is TGTGCCAGCAGCGTAGGGGTGACTAGCAGTACAGATACGCAGTATTTT. The encoded protein is CASSVGVTSSTDTQYF.

The chain has TRBV5-1 and TRBJ1-3, with 11 bases fitting TRBD1. CDR1 and CDR2 (germline): SGHRS, YFSETQ. The CDR3 length is 15 residues. Germline trimming cut 4 bases from V and 2 bases from J; bases unmatched to any gene: 2. CDR3 loop: CASSGDRGTGNTIYF. CDR3 nucleotides: TGCGCCAGCAGCGGGGACAGGGGGACTGGAAACACCATATATTTT.

The CDR3 nucleotides read TGTGCCAGCAGCGGTGGACAGGGGGCCTTCTACGAGCAGTACTTC. As protein: CASSGGQGAFYEQYF. V is TRBV9 and J is TRBJ2-7; 11 bases agree with TRBD1. The CDR3 sequence is 15 residues long. Germline assignment: CDR1 SGDLS and CDR2 YYNGEE. J gave up 3 bases and V 3 bases, and 5 bases lay outside the gene matches.

Note on this clone: A junction boundary mismatches the germline segment, possibly from a read error. The gene calls are TRBV5-1 and TRBJ1-1, with 9 bases matching TRBD1. The CDR3 extends over 15 amino acids. CDR1 and CDR2 (germline): SGHRS, YFSETQ. The CDR3: CASGGEQGANTDAFF. The CDR3, as DNA: TGCGCCAGCGGCGGCGAACAGGGGGCGAACACTGACGCTTTCTTT. Full variable domain (outside the CDR3, taken from reference TRBV5-1 and TRBJ1-1): KAGVTQTPRYLIKTRGQQVTLSCSPISGHRSVSWYQQTPGQGLQFLFEYFSETQRNKGNFPGRFSGRQFSNSRSEMNVSTLELGDSALYLCASGGEQGANTDAFFGQGTRLTVV.

The rearrangement links TRBV7-9 to TRBJ2-7; 7 nucleotides match TRBD2. The CDR3 has 14 amino acids. CDR1 is SEHNR and CDR2 is FQNEAQ in the germline V gene (reference sequence). Trimming took 8 bases from V and 5 from J; bases not matched to a gene: 12. Here the CDR3 reads CASSGRAGEDEQYF. The CDR3, as DNA: TGTGCCAGCTCTGGAAGGGCGGGAGAGGACGAGCAGTACTTC.

The chain is built from TRBV5-4 and TRBJ1-1; no reliable D call. With 0 bases removed from V and 7 bases from J, the gap between germline ends came to 10 bases. Germline V lookup: CDR1 SGHNT, CDR2 YYREEE (reference sequence). The CDR3 sequence is 13 residues long. The CDR3 reads CASSLGQANEAFF. The CDR3 DNA reads as TGTGCCAGCAGCTTGGGGCAGGCTAATGAAGCTTTCTTT. Based on the CDR3 plus reference TRBV5-4 and TRBJ1-1, the full variable domain is ETGVTQSPTHLIKTRGQQVTLRCSSQSGHNTVSWYQQALGQGPQFIFQYYREEENGRGNFPPRFSGLQFPNYSSELNVNALELDDSALYLCASSLGQANEAFFGQGTRLTVV.

The chain carries TRBV6-5 and TRBJ1-4; D not resolved. Germline CDR1 is MNHEY and CDR2 is SVGAGI. CDR3 size: 14 residues. V was cut by 6 bases and J by 4 bases, with 12 bases left in between. The CDR3 sequence: CASSLQELNEKLFF. As DNA, the CDR3 is TGTGCCAGCAGCCTTCAAGAACTTAATGAAAAACTGTTTTTT.

The V call is TRBV12-5, the J call TRBJ1-6; D remains ambiguous. Trimming stripped 7 bases from V and 10 bases from J, with 14 bases between. The CDR3 runs 13 residues. CDR1 is LGHNT and CDR2 is FRNRAP in the germline V gene. In nucleotides, the CDR3 is TGTGCTAGTGCCTGGACTGCGTTCTCACCCCTCCACTTT. This encodes CASAWTAFSPLHF.

This sequence joins TRBV5-1 and TRBJ1-1, with D unresolved. V lost 5 bases and J 1 base, leaving 9 bases between the germline ends. CDR3 length: 13 residues. Germline V gene sequence: CDR1 SGHRS, CDR2 YFSETQ. Here the CDR3 reads CASRPTGNTEAFF. The CDR3 DNA follows: TGCGCCAGCAGGCCCACCGGGAACACTGAAGCTTTCTTT.

The chain uses TRBV15 and TRBJ2-3; D perhaps matches TRBD2 (5 bases). There are 15 residues in the CDR3. V gave up 6 bases and J gave up 0 bases, with 13 bases separating them. Germline values: CDR1 LNHNV, CDR2 YYDKDF (reference sequence). DNA of the CDR3: TGTGCCACCAGGGCAGCGGCCCCTAGCACAGATACGCAGTATTTT. The encoded protein is CATRAAAPSTDTQYF.

This chain joins TRBV5-1 and TRBJ2-1, with a possible D match to TRBD1 (5 bases). The CDR3 runs 13 residues. The germline V gene encodes CDR1 SGHRS and CDR2 YFSETQ. Trimming took off 3 bases at V and 7 bases at J, with 11 bases between the two ends. Here the CDR3 DNA reads TGCGCCAGCAGCTCTCCCCCAGGGAATGAGCAGTTCTTC. Residues: CASSSPPGNEQFF.

This chain links TRBV2 with TRBJ2-3; 8 bases match TRBD1. Trimming took 6 bases from V and 5 from J; bases not matched to a gene: 7. Germline loops: CDR1 SNHLY, CDR2 FYNNEI. This CDR3 is built from 14 residues. CDR3 sequence (DNA): TGTGCCAGCAGATCGGCAGGGGGCTTAGATACGCAGTATTTT. It translates to CASRSAGGLDTQYF.

The chain employs TRBV6-1 and TRBJ2-5; 7 nucleotides align to TRBD1. The V and J ends lost 0 bases and 3 bases, in that order; junction bases with no gene match: 1. The CDR3 contains 14 residues. Germline CDR1 and CDR2: MNHNS and SASEGT. The CDR3 DNA is TGTGCCAGCAGTGAAGCGACAGGGAAAGAGACCCAGTACTTC. Protein: CASSEATGKETQYF.

The chain employs TRBV5-1 and TRBJ2-7; TRBD2 matches at 7 bases. This CDR3 is 15 amino acids long. V gave up 4 bases and J gave up 0 bases; unmatched junction bases: 7. Germline-derived CDR1 and CDR2 are SGHRS and YFSETQ. CDR3 residues: CASSEGGGSSYEQYF. As DNA, the CDR3 is TGCGCCAGCAGCGAGGGCGGGGGAAGCTCCTACGAGCAGTACTTC.

The chain joins TRBV3-1 (or the pseudogene TRBV3-2) to TRBJ1-5, with 7 bases fitting TRBD1. In germline, CDR1 is LGHDT, CDR2 YNNKEL (reference sequence). The CDR3 has 15 amino acids. J lost 4 bases, V lost 4 bases, and 7 bases had no gene match. CDR3 residues: CASSPPGQTNQPQHF. The CDR3 region has the DNA TGTGCCAGCAGCCCCCCGGGACAGACGAATCAGCCCCAGCATTTT.

The chain uses TRBV7-9 and TRBJ2-7, with TRBD2 as a possible D gene (5 bases). This CDR3 spans 16 amino acids. The V end lost 2 bases, the J end lost 1 base, and 15 bases lay between the germline ends. Germline CDR1 reads SEHNR; CDR2 reads FQNEAQ (reference sequence). The CDR3 DNA is TGTGCCAGCAGCTTATCTTCCGGGAATCCTTCCTACGAGCAGTACTTC. Amino acid sequence: CASSLSSGNPSYEQYF.

The chain couples TRBV2 to TRBJ1-2, with a possible D match to TRBD1 (5 bases). The CDR3 contains 13 residues. Per germline, CDR1 SNHLY and CDR2 FYNNEI. The CDR3 spells CASLPTVNYGYTF. The CDR3 DNA follows: TGTGCTTCACTCCCGACAGTAAACTATGGCTACACCTTC.

The rearrangement links TRBV11-2 to TRBJ2-7, with D unresolved. The ends were cut back, 5 bases at V and 3 bases at J, with 14 bases in the middle. Germline CDR1 and CDR2: SGHAT and FQNNGV. This CDR3 is 14 amino acids long. Here the CDR3 DNA reads TGTGCCAGCAGCCCCGGTTGGAGTGGCTACGAGCAGTACTTC. This translates into CASSPGWSGYEQYF. Complete variable domain (other parts from reference TRBV11-2 and TRBJ2-7): EAGVAQSPRYKIIEKRQSVAFWCNPISGHATLYWYQQILGQGPKLLIQFQNNGVVDDSQLPKDRFSAERLKGVDSTLKIQPAKLEDSAVYLCASSPGWSGYEQYFGPGTRLTVT.

This clone was counted between two and nine times. This sequence joins TRBV5-4 and TRBJ2-7; TRBD2 matches at 7 bases. The CDR3 runs to 13 residues. J was trimmed by 3 bases and V by 0 bases; bases with no gene match: 0. CDR1 is SGHNT and CDR2 is YYREEE in the germline V gene (reference sequence). CDR3 protein: CASSLGGGYEQYF. In nucleotides, the CDR3 is TGTGCCAGCAGCTTGGGGGGGGGCTACGAGCAGTACTTC.

This clone showed up just once. The genes are TRBV5-1 and TRBJ2-1; 8 bases map to TRBD2. The CDR3 covers 14 residues. The germline gives CDR1 SGHRS, CDR2 YFSETQ. V shed 4 bases, J shed 7 bases, and the junction held 7 bases outside the gene matches. CDR3 nucleotides: TGCGCCAGCAGCGCGGGAGGACTGGGGAATGAGCAGTTCTTC. As protein: CASSAGGLGNEQFF.

The chain combines TRBV27 with TRBJ1-6; D unresolved. This CDR3 comprises 15 residues. In germline, CDR1 is MNHEY, CDR2 SMNVEV (reference sequence). Trimming stripped 5 bases from V and 0 bases from J, with 8 bases between. This chain's CDR3 is CASSPQSSYNSPLHF. The CDR3 DNA follows: TGTGCCAGCAGTCCACAGAGCTCCTATAATTCACCCCTCCACTTT.

The V gene is TRBV28, the J gene TRBJ1-1; no clear D gene. Per germline, CDR1 MDHEN and CDR2 SYDVKM. This CDR3 region has 15 residues. V was shortened by 5 bases and J by 0 bases, with 13 bases between the two germline ends. The CDR3 DNA reads as TGTGCCAGCAGTCCGCCTCGTCCTATGAACACTGAAGCTTTCTTT. Protein product: CASSPPRPMNTEAFF.

The CDR3 DNA sequence: TGTGCCAGCAGCCCCCAAGGGACAGGTACCACTGAAGCTTTCTTT. This codes for CASSPQGTGTTEAFF. V is TRBV7-2 and J is TRBJ1-1; 8 nucleotides align to TRBD1. Germline V gene data show CDR1 as SGHTA and CDR2 as FQGNSA. The J segment lost 4 bases and the V segment lost 5 bases, leaving 9 bases of the junction unmatched. This CDR3 comprises 15 residues.